A single sample gave rise to the 29 T cell receptor beta chains below, sequenced in a study of immune heterogeneity within non-small cell lung tumors. Bulk tumor genomic DNA, around 600 ng per sample, was the template. Each primary tumor yielded several biopsies, collected far apart from one another at surgery. Untreated, newly diagnosed non-small cell lung cancer patients underwent curative surgery. In a multiplex PCR, 32 V and 13 J primers amplified TCR beta CDR3. Each CDR3 protein is one row after TCRdb ran MiXCR on the multiplex PCR reads. The sample lists 20,000 to 25,000 distinct CDR3 sequences; under 30% were seen once. Sequencing was carried out using lung tumor tissue. The receptors originated from a man aged 40-50 years with non-small cell lung cancer.

On this clonotype itself: This clone may be a read error of a much larger clone one base away. This chain uses TRBV10-1 with TRBJ1-2; no reliable D call. The CDR3 is made up of 11 amino acids. Germline CDR1 and CDR2: WNHNN and SYGVQD (reference sequence). This CDR3 is CASRTPLEFFF. The CDR3 DNA follows: TGCGCCAGCAGAACTCCCCTGGAGTTTTTCTTC.

This clonotype was recorded at least ten times. This rearrangement joins TRBV12-3 or TRBV12-4 to TRBJ1-3; no clear D. Trimming left V 2 bases short and J 0 bases short, with 17 bases between. This CDR3 spans 18 amino acids. Written as DNA, the CDR3 is TGTGCCAGCAGTTTATATCGGCGCGGGATGAGCTCTGGAAACACCATATATTTT. Protein sequence: CASSLYRRGMSSGNTIYF.

This clonotype has just a few counts. V gene TRBV7-3 combines with J gene TRBJ2-1; weak D call: TRBD1 (6 bases). Germline CDR1 SGHTA, CDR2 FQGTGA. The CDR3 runs 14 residues. V dropped 5 bases and J dropped 4 bases, with 12 bases sitting between them. The DNA for the CDR3 is TGTGCCAGCAGCGTAGGACAGCCTTACAATGAGCAGTTCTTC. Encoded protein: CASSVGQPYNEQFF.

This clonotype was observed many times. Written as DNA, the CDR3 is TGTGCCAGCAAGGCTGATGGGACTAAGAGCTCCTACGAGCAGTACTTC. This codes for CASKADGTKSSYEQYF. The chain uses TRBV2 and TRBJ2-7; 7 bases line up with TRBD2. Unmatched junction bases numbered 12, after V lost 7 bases and J lost 0 bases. Germline values: CDR1 SNHLY, CDR2 FYNNEI. CDR3 length equals 16 residues.

This sequence joins TRBV9 and TRBJ1-2, with D perhaps TRBD1 (6 bases). V was shortened by 10 bases and J by 5 bases, with 27 bases between the two germline ends. There are 16 residues in the CDR3. Germline lookup yields CDR1 SGDLS and CDR2 YYNGEE. This CDR3 reads CAAHPLPYRTVYGYTF. The CDR3 nucleotides are TGTGCCGCTCACCCCCTCCCTTACAGGACAGTTTATGGCTACACCTTC.

The chain carries TRBV10-2 and TRBJ1-1; no clear D. Trimming removed 4 bases from V and 6 bases from J, with 6 bases in between. The CDR3 is 11 residues long. Germline V gene lookup returns CDR1 WSHSY and CDR2 SAAADI. The CDR3 DNA sequence: TGCGCCAGCAGTGTCGGCTCTGAAGCTTTCTTT. Protein: CASSVGSEAFF.

The J gene is TRBJ2-3, the V gene TRBV7-6; D gene uncertain. CDR1 and CDR2 from the germline V gene are SGHVS and FNYEAQ. The germline V and J ends were trimmed by 5 bases and 0 bases, with 6 bases remaining between them. This CDR3 has 13 residues. CDR3 DNA: TGTGCCAGCAGCCCCCCAAGCACAGATACGCAGTATTTT. Translation: CASSPPSTDTQYF.

In regard to this clonotype: A much bigger clone sits one base away, suggesting this may be a read error. The rearrangement uses TRBV7-3 and TRBJ2-1, with TRBD2 matching 11 bases. The CDR3 is 15 amino acids. The germline gives CDR1 SGHTA, CDR2 FQGTGA. The CDR3 region has the DNA TGTGCCAGCAGCACTAGCGGGAGCTCCTACAATGAGAAGTTCTTC. This encodes CASSTSGSSYNEKFF.

The table lists this clonotype with many counts. The chain has TRBV7-2 and TRBJ2-7; perhaps TRBD2 as D (6 bases). Germline loops: CDR1 SGHTA, CDR2 FQGNSA. The V end was cut by 4 bases, the J end by 0 bases, with 10 bases between. The CDR3 totals 14 residues. This CDR3 is CASSSRLGSYEQYF. The CDR3 coding sequence is TGTGCCAGCAGCTCCCGACTAGGCTCCTACGAGCAGTACTTC.

At least ten counts were recorded for this clonotype. This chain uses TRBV19 with TRBJ2-7; TRBD2 might be the D (6 bases). The germline V and J ends were trimmed by 5 bases and 1 base, with 12 bases remaining between them. The germline gives CDR1 LNHDA, CDR2 SQIVND (reference sequence). This CDR3 is 14 amino acids long. This chain's CDR3 is CASSSDYSSYEQYF. DNA of the CDR3: TGTGCCAGTAGTTCGGACTATTCGTCCTACGAGCAGTACTTC.

About this clonotype itself: With a much larger clone just one base away, this may be a read error. The chain recombines TRBV10-3 with TRBJ1-2; D unresolved. Trimming stripped 6 bases from V and 8 bases from J, with 19 bases between. Germline CDR1 ENHRY, CDR2 SYGVKD. The CDR3 consists of 14 residues. This chain's CDR3 is CAISIIARRRGYTF. Here the CDR3 DNA reads TGTGCCATCAGCATTATAGCCCGCCGGAGGGGCTACACCTTC.

This clonotype showed up just a few times. The junction departs from the called germline gene at one end, perhaps through a read error. The rearrangement uses TRBV7-7 and TRBJ2-5; D is ambiguous. Germline V CDR1 and CDR2: SSHAT, FNYEAQ (reference sequence). The length of the CDR3 is 13 residues. The CDR3 spells CASSLDFGQTQYF. CDR3 in DNA: TGTGCTAGCAGCTTAGACTTTGGCCAGACCCAGTACTTC.

Comment on this clonotype: A much larger clone differs by one base, so this may be a read error. The chain employs TRBV6-2 or TRBV6-3 and TRBJ2-7, with 10 bases that match TRBD2. After removal of 9 bases from V and 5 bases from J, the junction contained 16 bases not matched to a gene. The CDR3 is made up of 16 amino acids. CDR1 and CDR2 from the germline V gene are MNHEY and SVGEGT. The CDR3 DNA is TGTGCCAGAAGGAGAGGGGGGCCTAGCGGGAGTCACGAGCAGTACTTC. It yields the protein CARRRGGPSGSHEQYF.

This clonotype was detected many times. The chain combines TRBV2 with TRBJ2-3; D unresolved. The germline V gene has CDR1 SNHLY and CDR2 FYNNEI. The CDR3 is made up of 11 amino acids. V lost 7 bases to trimming and J lost 2 bases, with 4 bases between them. The CDR3 is CASITTDTQYF. CDR3 nucleotides: TGTGCCAGCATTACCACAGATACGCAGTATTTT.

A remark on this clonotype: A much bigger clone sits one base away, suggesting this may be a read error. The CDR3 region has the DNA TGTGCCAGAAGTGAACGGTCAGGGGGGAGGTACGAGCAGTACTTC. It codes for CARSERSGGRYEQYF. This chain connects TRBV6-1 to TRBJ2-7; maybe TRBD1 (7 bases). Germline CDR1 and CDR2: MNHNS and SASEGT. The CDR3 contains 15 residues.

This chain links TRBV7-9 with TRBJ1-1, with TRBD1 identical over 7 bases. The germline V gene encodes CDR1 SEHNR and CDR2 FQNEAQ (reference sequence). This CDR3 spans 14 amino acids. Trimming took 5 bases from V and 5 from J; bases not matched to a gene: 8. The CDR3 bases are TGTGCCAGCAGCAAGTACAGGGGTTGGACTGAAGCTTTCTTT. This codes for CASSKYRGWTEAFF.

The chain combines TRBV6-1 with TRBJ2-7; D tentatively fits TRBD1 or TRBD2 (5 bases each). CDR3 length equals 13 residues. Trimming cost V 6 bases and J 5 bases, with 14 bases left between them. Germline V gene lookup returns CDR1 MNHNS and CDR2 SASEGT. Here the CDR3 reads CASSRGVEDEQYF. In DNA form, the CDR3 reads TGTGCCAGCAGCAGAGGGGTGGAGGACGAGCAGTACTTC.

This clonotype was counted ten times or more. The CDR3 DNA is TGCAGTGCTGGTAAAAGGGAGCAGTACTTC. As protein: CSAGKREQYF. The genes are TRBV20-1 and TRBJ2-7; D unclear. Trimming took 5 bases from V and 7 from J, leaving 9 bases between them. This CDR3 contains 10 residues. Germline values: CDR1 DFQATT, CDR2 SNEGSKA (reference sequence).

In its sample, this clonotype was seen many times. The DNA for the CDR3 is TGTGCCAGCCTTAGACAGGGTAGCAATCAGCCCCAGCATTTT. As protein: CASLRQGSNQPQHF. The V and J genes are TRBV2 and TRBJ1-5; 7 bases line up with TRBD1. Losses at the gene ends were 8 bases for V and 0 bases for J; bases not matched to a gene: 4. This CDR3 has 14 residues. Per the germline V gene, CDR1 is SNHLY and CDR2 is FYNNEI.

Comment on this clonotype: Possible read error: a much larger clone is one base away. This sequence joins TRBV7-2 and TRBJ2-7; D is undetermined. Germline values: CDR1 SGHTA, CDR2 FQGNSA. V was shortened by 7 bases and J by 10 bases, with 20 bases between the two germline ends. This CDR3 comprises 13 residues. This CDR3 reads CASTPAVSSSQYF. The CDR3 DNA follows: TGTGCCAGCACCCCTGCGGTCAGCTCTTCACAGTACTTC. The complete variable domain, with remaining parts taken from reference TRBV7-2 and TRBJ2-7, reads GAGVSQSPSNKVTEKGKDVELRCDPISGHTALYWYRQSLGQGLEFLIYFQGNSAPDKSGLPSDRFSAERTGGSVSTLTIQRTQQEDSAVYLCASTPAVSSSQYFGPGTRLTVT.

This CDR3 reads CASSQDWRRAEETQYF. The CDR3, as DNA: TGCGCCAGCAGCCAAGATTGGCGCAGGGCCGAAGAGACCCAGTACTTC. This chain links TRBV4-3 with TRBJ2-5, with a possible D match to TRBD1 (5 bases). Germline V lookup: CDR1 LGHNA, CDR2 YSLEER. This CDR3 spans 16 amino acids. Deletions cut 0 bases from V and 3 bases from J, with 14 bases between.

J is TRBJ2-7 and V is TRBV6-1; TRBD2 is a possible D gene (5 bases). CDR3 length: 13 residues. Germline V gene sequence: CDR1 MNHNS, CDR2 SASEGT. V shed 5 bases and J shed 6 bases, with 14 bases lying between them. DNA for the CDR3: TGTGCCAGCAGTCAAAATGGCCGGGGCGAGCAGTACTTC. The encoded protein is CASSQNGRGEQYF.

This clonotype was seen many times. V is TRBV11-3 and J is TRBJ2-7; 7 nucleotides align to TRBD1. Germline CDR1 is SGHNT and CDR2 is YENEEA. The ends lost 5 bases at V and 4 bases at J; junction bases unmatched: 11. The CDR3 contains 15 residues. CDR3 loop: CASSIQGQIDYEQYF. The CDR3 nucleotides are TGTGCCAGCAGCATACAGGGGCAGATTGATTACGAGCAGTACTTC.

V gene TRBV5-1 combines with J gene TRBJ2-5, with 11 bases matching TRBD1. J gave up 3 bases and V 4 bases, and 2 bases lay outside the gene matches. CDR1 and CDR2 (germline): SGHRS, YFSETQ. The CDR3 loop spans 14 amino acids. This CDR3 is CASSPGQGEETQYF. The CDR3 region has the DNA TGCGCCAGCAGCCCGGGACAGGGGGAAGAGACCCAGTACTTC.

This clonotype was found once. A read error is possible here, since a much larger clone lies one base away. The chain links TRBV18 to TRBJ2-7; no clear D gene. This CDR3 is 16 amino acids long. The germline V gene has CDR1 KGHSH and CDR2 LQKENI. The CDR3 DNA reads TGTACCAGCTCACCACGGACCTCAAGGGTAGGGTACGAGCAGTACTTC. This encodes CTSSPRTSRVGYEQYF.

This clonotype has a handful of counts. The rearrangement joins TRBV6-2 or TRBV6-3 to TRBJ2-5; D unclear. The CDR3 covers 14 residues. CDR1 and CDR2 (germline): MNHEY, SVGEGT. V dropped 0 bases and J dropped 4 bases, with 9 bases sitting between them. The CDR3 loop reads CASSYSIQRETQYF. The CDR3 coding sequence is TGTGCCAGCAGTTACTCGATACAGCGAGAGACCCAGTACTTC.

V and J are TRBV6-5 and TRBJ2-7, with D possibly being TRBD1 (6 bases). In germline, CDR1 is MNHEY, CDR2 SVGAGI. The V and J ends lost 6 bases and 13 bases respectively, with 25 bases between them. This CDR3 comprises 14 residues. The CDR3 protein is CASSYTGQVYENYF. CDR3 nucleotide sequence: TGTGCCAGCAGCTACACGGGACAAGTCTACGAGAACTACTTC.

There are a few counts of this clonotype. The gene calls are TRBV20-1 and TRBJ1-1; possibly TRBD1 for D (5 bases). The CDR3 is made up of 12 amino acids. CDR1 and CDR2 (germline): DFQATT, SNEGSKA (reference sequence). Trimming pared 6 bases from V and 8 bases from J, leaving 16 bases between. The DNA of the CDR3 is TGCAGTGCCGGGACTCAATATCCCGAAGCTTTCTTT. Translated: CSAGTQYPEAFF.

Only a few counts were recorded for this clonotype. V is TRBV7-3 and J is TRBJ2-3; tentatively, D is TRBD2 (5 bases). The CDR3 spans 13 residues. The ends were cut back, 2 bases at V and 6 bases at J, with 9 bases in the middle. Germline CDR1 SGHTA, CDR2 FQGTGA. The CDR3 region is CASSLSGWDTQYF. The CDR3 nucleotides are TGTGCCAGCAGCTTATCGGGGTGGGATACGCAGTATTTT. Full variable domain (missing parts from reference TRBV7-3 and TRBJ2-3): GAGVSQTPSNKVTEKGKYVELRCDPISGHTALYWYRQSLGQGPEFLIYFQGTGAADDSGLPNDRFFAVRPEGSVSTLKIQRTERGDSAVYLCASSLSGWDTQYFGPGTRLTVL.